The clone carrying this TCR beta chain has a count of ten or more. The TCR beta library used iRepertoire HTBI primers with Arm-PCR amplification of CDR3. MiXCR, applied by TCRdb to the multiplex PCR reads, yields one record per CDR3 protein. The sample records 350,000 to 450,000 distinct CDR3 sequences, 21% being singletons. This entry comes from a study of regulatory T cells in long-lasting Graves disease. At the level of the study: Positive TSH receptor antibodies alongside over 5 years of antithyroid drugs were what marked Graves' disease as persistent.

Trimming removed 4 bases from V and 3 bases from J; junction bases left unmatched: 12. Germline CDR1 SGHKS, CDR2 YYEKEE (reference sequence). This CDR3 has 16 residues. Noted time point: persistent/refractory GD, antithyroid drugs over 5 years with positive TRAb. Isolated PBMC RNA provided the starting material for the TCR library. This receptor was identified in a female donor with Graves disease. The material sequenced was peripheral blood mononuclear cells (PBMCs), taken when the disease was refractory, from a patient treated with antithyroid drugs. The chain recombines TRBV5-5 with TRBJ2-5; TRBD1 matches at 7 bases. CDR3 protein: CASSLGIGQGEETQYF. CDR3 in DNA: TGTGCCAGCAGCCTGGGGATTGGGCAGGGGGAAGAGACCCAGTACTTC.